This TCR beta chain emerged from a study of blood T cell repertoires in COVID-19. The overall study: COVID-19 samples from acute and convalescent phases originated in the United States, Italy and Spain. PBMCs, B-cell-depleted T cells, or T cells provided the cDNA or gDNA that made up the material.

Authors' methods: Reference gene primer amplification gave nucleated cell count estimates. Data came from immunoSEQ multiplex PCR; TCRdb stores just in-frame clones and leaves some out. The D gene and trimming were derived from the DNA, and the V and J assignments and clone size from that table. The sample lists around 120,000 clones; over 70% were seen once. This clone was seen once. The germline V gene encodes CDR1 SQVTM and CDR2 ANQGSEA. This CDR3 contains 13 residues. V shed 3 bases and J shed 0 bases, with 6 bases lying between them. The rearrangement links TRBV29-1 to TRBJ1-3; no clear D gene. The sequence derives from a man between 70 and 80 years old with acute or convalescent COVID-19. Input material: peripheral blood. The CDR3 loop reads CSVERVSGNTIYF. CDR3 DNA: TGCAGCGTTGAGAGAGTCTCTGGAAACACCATATATTTT.